This TCR beta chain was documented in a study of shared clonotypes between healthy human individuals. Across the study: Aged between 18 and 49, the donors were a couple of women and three men.

Deep was the level at which the assay was run. Assay used: immunoSEQ multiplex PCR; TCRdb lists only in-frame clones, some missing. This sample yields over a million clones, of which approximately 72% are seen a single time; around 1.5% belongs to the top ten. Trimming removed 4 bases at V and 1 base at J, with 14 bases between. Germline V lookup: CDR1 SGHRS, CDR2 YFSETQ. The length of the CDR3 is 15 residues. General study findings and limits: When naive CD4 clonotypes were compared across a few donors, approximately 5% were shared.

Concerning this clone itself: Its antigen remains unknown.

This clonotype was obtained from a man aged 18 to 29 in good health. The sample consisted of memory CD4+ T cells sorted from blood. Subset denoted: CD45RA-negative fraction. The chain joins TRBV5-1 to TRBJ1-1; D remains unclear. The CDR3 region has the DNA TGCGCCAGCAGCCCCCTAGGTACACAGAACACTGAAGCTTTCTTT. Its translation: CASSPLGTQNTEAFF.